The sequence of this T cell receptor beta chain was determined in a study of vaccination effects on CD4 cells after COVID-19. Study information: Samples gathered post-vaccine arrived a median of 72 days past the second dose.

Peptide-pool stimulation followed by sequencing identified expanded antigen-specific CD4+ clonotypes in the ViraFEST assay. Once cultured for roughly 10 days, the cells underwent separation to obtain CD4+ T cells. Each participant received a vaccine that was either BNT162b2 or mRNA-1273, given as two doses. Supplemented with 8.5 to 10 IU/ml IL-2 and 10 ug/ml peptides, 2 million to 2.5 million PBMC per well were kept in culture. A note on this clone: As yet, its antigen is unknown.

Data came from immunoSEQ multiplex PCR; TCRdb stores just in-frame clones and leaves some out. The profile shows approximately 15,000 clones, more than 60% of them singletons. Sequences were derived from CD4+ T cells from PBMCs cultured with HCoV-NL63 spike peptides, sampled after COVID-19 vaccination. The sequence was obtained from a human donor who received a COVID-19 vaccine.

The CDR3 DNA is TGTGCCAGCAGCTTAACGTTGCGAGATACGCAGTATTTT. It yields the protein CASSLTLRDTQYF. V and J are TRBV7-3 and TRBJ2-3; D gene unclear. Per the germline V gene, CDR1 is SGHTA and CDR2 is FQGTGA. The CDR3 is made up of 13 amino acids. V was pared by 0 bases and J by 5 bases, with 6 bases between. The full variable domain, its missing parts supplied by reference TRBV7-3 and TRBJ2-3, is GAGVSQTPSNKVTEKGKYVELRCDPISGHTALYWYRQSLGQGPEFLIYFQGTGAADDSGLPNDRFFAVRPEGSVSTLKIQRTERGDSAVYLCASSLTLRDTQYFGPGTRLTVL.